This passage covers 19 T cell receptor beta chains from one sample sequenced in a study of brain T cells in children with intractable seizures. Time point noted: blood from clinic visit 5 months post-surgery; TSC patient then seizure free. Sequencing used immunoSEQ multiplex PCR; TCRdb keeps in-frame clones, though not all of them. The sample includes under 400,000 clones, 93% seen only once; the top ten take roughly 6%. The sample was peripheral blood, taken less than 6 months after surgery. The receptors shown here come from a boy under two years old with tuberous sclerosis and intractable seizures.

CDR3 nucleotide sequence: TGTGCCAGCAGTTTCAGGGTGGCAGAAAACCTGAACTATGGCTACACCTTC. This encodes CASSFRVAENLNYGYTF. The rearrangement uses TRBV27 and TRBJ1-2, with a weak D call TRBD1 (5 bases). Deletions cut 3 bases from V and 2 bases from J, with 19 bases between. This CDR3 contains 17 residues. CDR1 MNHEY and CDR2 SMNVEV come from the germline V gene (reference sequence).

The chain carries TRBV6-5 and TRBJ2-2, with unresolved D. V was clipped by 2 bases and J by 4 bases, with 5 bases between them. Germline V gives CDR1 MNHEY, CDR2 SVGAGI. The CDR3 loop spans 13 amino acids. The CDR3 bases are TGTGCCAGCAGTTACGTTATCACCGGGGAGCTGTTTTTT. Translating it yields CASSYVITGELFF.

About this clone: Other DNA variants within this sample encode the same CDR3. V and J are TRBV6-1 and TRBJ2-7, with 9 bases matching TRBD2. J was trimmed by 1 base and V by 2 bases; bases with no gene match: 0. The CDR3 consists of 14 residues. Germline V gives CDR1 MNHNS, CDR2 SASEGT. The CDR3: CASSELAGSYEQYF. As DNA, the CDR3 is TGTGCCAGCAGTGAACTAGCGGGGTCCTACGAGCAGTACTTC.

The rearrangement joins TRBV21-1 to TRBJ2-7; the D call in the table, TRBD1, was not verified against the DNA. TRBV21-1 is described as a pseudogene. The CDR3 contains 14 residues. The CDR3 here is CASSKQDRTYEQYF. As DNA, the CDR3 is TGTGCCAGCAGCAAACAGGACAGGACCTACGAGCAGTACTTC.

The chain has TRBV19 and TRBJ2-7; possibly TRBD1 for D (5 bases). Germline CDR1 reads LNHDA; CDR2 reads SQIVND (reference sequence). The CDR3 has 14 residues. V was pared by 0 bases and J by 5 bases, with 11 bases between. The DNA for the CDR3 is TGTGCCAGTAGTATAGAAGGGGCAGGTGACGAGCAGTACTTC. Its protein product is CASSIEGAGDEQYF.

This clone occurred once. The chain employs TRBV3-1 (or the pseudogene TRBV3-2) and TRBJ2-6; D is undetermined. The V end was cut by 7 bases, the J end by 0 bases, with 7 bases between. Germline V CDR1 and CDR2: LGHDT, YNNKEL (reference sequence). CDR3 length: 14 amino acids. The CDR3 DNA sequence: TGTGCCAGCACCCCTCTCTCTGGGGCCAACGTCCTGACTTTC. Its protein product is CASTPLSGANVLTF.

The chain employs TRBV28 and TRBJ1-6; possible D gene TRBD1, 5 bases. The CDR3 runs to 13 residues. The germline V and J ends were trimmed by 6 bases and 13 bases, with 16 bases remaining between them. The germline V gene encodes CDR1 MDHEN and CDR2 SYDVKM. As DNA, the CDR3 is TGTGCCAGCAGAGACAATACAGGACCGCCCCTCCACTTT. Encoded protein: CASRDNTGPPLHF.

V usage is TRBV7-3 and J usage is TRBJ2-2, with TRBD1 matching 10 bases. J gave up 6 bases and V 6 bases, and 13 bases lay outside the gene matches. The CDR3 is made up of 17 amino acids. Germline V gene sequence: CDR1 SGHTA, CDR2 FQGTGA. This CDR3 reads CASRLTTGQGSPGELFF. The DNA of the CDR3 is TGTGCCAGCAGACTAACAACGGGACAGGGGTCCCCCGGGGAGCTGTTTTTT.

This sequence joins TRBV4-2 and TRBJ1-4, with D possibly matching TRBD1 (6 bases). CDR1 and CDR2 (germline): LGHNA, YNFKEQ. V was trimmed by 4 bases and J by 0 bases, leaving 15 bases between them. The CDR3 is made up of 17 amino acids. The CDR3 nucleotides read TGTGCCAGCAGCCCCGGACAGCAGCTTGCAACTAATGAAAAACTGTTTTTT. Its translation is CASSPGQQLATNEKLFF.

The genes are TRBV28 and TRBJ1-2; the D gene is possibly TRBD1 (6 bases). Germline-derived CDR1 and CDR2 are MDHEN and SYDVKM. The CDR3 sequence is 14 residues long. V was shortened by 6 bases and J by 0 bases, with 11 bases between the two germline ends. The CDR3: CASSPQGTNYGYTF. CDR3 nucleotides: TGTGCCAGCAGCCCACAGGGAACTAACTATGGCTACACCTTC.

The chain employs TRBV2 and TRBJ1-5; D remains unclear. Trimming pared 6 bases from V and 0 bases from J, leaving 9 bases between. Germline V CDR1 and CDR2: SNHLY, FYNNEI. The CDR3 has 14 amino acids. The CDR3: CASREGYSNQPQHF. The CDR3 DNA reads TGTGCCAGCAGGGAGGGTTATAGCAATCAGCCCCAGCATTTT.

The chain carries TRBV29-1 and TRBJ2-3, with TRBD1 matching 7 bases. The CDR3 sequence is 15 residues long. Per germline, CDR1 SQVTM and CDR2 ANQGSEA. With 2 bases clipped from V and 9 bases from J, the junction kept 14 bases outside the gene matches. CDR3 region: CSVESLVEGAGTQYF. DNA of the CDR3: TGCAGCGTTGAATCGTTAGTCGAGGGGGCAGGGACGCAGTATTTT.

To note about this clone: The identical CDR3 is also encoded by other nucleotide sequences in the sample. The chain is built from TRBV20-1 and TRBJ2-7; D unclear. The germline V gene has CDR1 DFQATT and CDR2 SNEGSKA (reference sequence). V was cut by 3 bases and J by 2 bases, with 5 bases left in between. The CDR3 runs to 11 residues. The CDR3 DNA follows: TGCAGTGCTAGTACTGCCTACGAGCAGTACTTC. The encoded protein is CSASTAYEQYF.

V gene TRBV21-1 combines with J gene TRBJ2-1; the table gives TRBD1 as D, unverified against the DNA. TRBV21-1 is an annotated pseudogene. This CDR3 region has 14 residues. The CDR3 reads CASSKGGKYNEQFF. The CDR3 bases are TGTGCCAGCAGCAAAGGGGGCAAGTACAATGAGCAGTTCTTC.

The chain joins TRBV15 to TRBJ1-3; D unclear. There are 15 residues in the CDR3. Trimming cost V 0 bases and J 1 base, with 7 bases left between them. Germline loops: CDR1 LNHNV, CDR2 YYDKDF (reference sequence). The CDR3 DNA follows: TGTGCCACCAGCAGAGATGGAGGGTCTGGAAACACCATATATTTT. This codes for CATSRDGGSGNTIYF. Together with reference TRBV15 and TRBJ1-3, the CDR3 gives the full variable domain: DAMVIQNPRYQVTQFGKPVTLSCSQTLNHNVMYWYQQKSSQAPKLLFHYYDKDFNNEADTPDNFQSRRPNTSFCFLDIRSPGLGDTAMYLCATSRDGGSGNTIYFGEGSWLTVV.

The chain links TRBV18 to TRBJ1-2, with 9 bases fitting TRBD1. The CDR3 has 15 residues. Germline CDR1 and CDR2: KGHSH and LQKENI. J was trimmed by 8 bases and V by 2 bases; bases with no gene match: 9. CDR3 coding DNA: TGTGCCAGCTCACCATCTTACAGGGGGCAGGAAGGCTACACCTTC. Amino acid sequence: CASSPSYRGQEGYTF.

With respect to this clone: The junction differs from germline at one of its ends, possibly a read error. The V gene is TRBV7-7, the J gene TRBJ1-2; no clear D. This CDR3 has 14 amino acids. Per the germline V gene, CDR1 is SSHAT and CDR2 is FNYEAQ (reference sequence). CDR3 sequence reads: CASSYLADAYGYTF. In nucleotides, the CDR3 is TGTGCTAGCAGCTACCTGGCAGATGCTTATGGCTACACCTTC. Variable domain in full (rest from reference TRBV7-7 and TRBJ1-2): GAGVSQSPRYKVTKRGQDVTLRCDPISSHATLYWYQQALGQGPEFLTYFNYEAQPDKSGLPSDRFSAERPEGSISTLTIQRTEQRDSAMYRCASSYLADAYGYTFGSGTRLTVV.

In this sample, this clone turned up once. The chain links TRBV27 to TRBJ2-7, with 11 bases matching TRBD2. The V gene's germline CDR1 is MNHEY and CDR2 SMNVEV (reference sequence). The CDR3 length is 14 residues. V dropped 5 bases and J dropped 2; count of bases not matched to a gene: 2. The CDR3 region is CASSVSGRAYEQYF. The CDR3 DNA follows: TGTGCCAGCAGTGTTAGCGGGAGGGCCTACGAGCAGTACTTC.

The rearrangement uses TRBV3-1 (or the pseudogene TRBV3-2) and TRBJ2-3, with 11 bases matching TRBD2. CDR1 is LGHDT and CDR2 is YNNKEL in the germline V gene (reference sequence). The CDR3 runs to 17 residues. V trimming: 1 base; J trimming: 5 bases; junction bases outside the gene matches: 8. DNA for the CDR3: TGTGCCAGCAGCCAAGCGGAAGTAGCGGGGGGGCTAGATACGCAGTATTTT. Its protein is CASSQAEVAGGLDTQYF.